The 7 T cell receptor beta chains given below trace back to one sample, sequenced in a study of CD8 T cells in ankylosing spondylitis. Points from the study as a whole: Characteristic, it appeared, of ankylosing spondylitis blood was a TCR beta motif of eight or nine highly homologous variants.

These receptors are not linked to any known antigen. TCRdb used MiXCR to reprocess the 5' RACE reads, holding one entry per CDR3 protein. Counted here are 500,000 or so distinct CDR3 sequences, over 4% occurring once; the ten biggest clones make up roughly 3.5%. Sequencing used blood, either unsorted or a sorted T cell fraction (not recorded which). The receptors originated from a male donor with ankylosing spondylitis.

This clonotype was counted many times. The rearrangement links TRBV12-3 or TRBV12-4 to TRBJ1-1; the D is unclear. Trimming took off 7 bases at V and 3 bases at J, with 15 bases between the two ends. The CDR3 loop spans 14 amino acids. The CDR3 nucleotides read TGTGCCAGCACTCCCGGGCCGGTAGACACTGAAGCTTTCTTT. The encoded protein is CASTPGPVDTEAFF.

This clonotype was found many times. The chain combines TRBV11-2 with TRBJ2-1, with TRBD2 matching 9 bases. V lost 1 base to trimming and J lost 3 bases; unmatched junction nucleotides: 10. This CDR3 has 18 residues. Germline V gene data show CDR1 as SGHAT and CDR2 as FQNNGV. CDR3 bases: TGTGCCAGCAGCTTAGTTCCTAGCGGGACGGGGCTCTACAATGAGCAGTTCTTC. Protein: CASSLVPSGTGLYNEQFF.

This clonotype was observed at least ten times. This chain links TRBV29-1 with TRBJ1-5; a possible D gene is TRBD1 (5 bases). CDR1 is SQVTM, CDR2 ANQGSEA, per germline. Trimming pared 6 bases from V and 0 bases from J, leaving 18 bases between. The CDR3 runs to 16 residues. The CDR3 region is CSVPTRDVDSNQPQHF. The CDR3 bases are TGCAGCGTCCCCACCCGGGACGTAGATAGCAATCAGCCCCAGCATTTT.

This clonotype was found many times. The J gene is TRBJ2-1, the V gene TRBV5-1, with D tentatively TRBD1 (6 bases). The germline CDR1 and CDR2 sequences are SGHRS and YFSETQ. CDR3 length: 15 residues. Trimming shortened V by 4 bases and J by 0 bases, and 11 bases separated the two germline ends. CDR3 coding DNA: TGCGCCAGCAGCCAAATAGGGGGCTCCTACAATGAGCAGTTCTTC. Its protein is CASSQIGGSYNEQFF. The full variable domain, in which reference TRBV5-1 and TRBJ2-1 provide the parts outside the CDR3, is KAGVTQTPRYLIKTRGQQVTLSCSPISGHRSVSWYQQTPGQGLQFLFEYFSETQRNKGNFPGRFSGRQFSNSRSEMNVSTLELGDSALYLCASSQIGGSYNEQFFGPGTRLTVL.

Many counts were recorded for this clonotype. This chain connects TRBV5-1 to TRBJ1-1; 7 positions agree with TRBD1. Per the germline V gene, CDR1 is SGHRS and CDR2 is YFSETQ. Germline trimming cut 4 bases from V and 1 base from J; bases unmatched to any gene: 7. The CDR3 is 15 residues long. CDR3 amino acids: CASSPNPGGNTEAFF. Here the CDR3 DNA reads TGCGCCAGCAGCCCAAACCCAGGGGGGAACACTGAAGCTTTCTTT. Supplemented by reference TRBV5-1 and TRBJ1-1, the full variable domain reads KAGVTQTPRYLIKTRGQQVTLSCSPISGHRSVSWYQQTPGQGLQFLFEYFSETQRNKGNFPGRFSGRQFSNSRSEMNVSTLELGDSALYLCASSPNPGGNTEAFFGQGTRLTVV.

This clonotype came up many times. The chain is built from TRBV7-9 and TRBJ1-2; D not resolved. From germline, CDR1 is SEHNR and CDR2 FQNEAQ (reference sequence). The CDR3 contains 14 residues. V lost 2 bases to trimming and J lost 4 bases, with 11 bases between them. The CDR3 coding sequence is TGTGCCAGCAGCTTAATTATGGAGGGCTATGGCTACACCTTC. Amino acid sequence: CASSLIMEGYGYTF. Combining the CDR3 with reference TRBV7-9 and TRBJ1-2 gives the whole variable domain DTGVSQNPRHKITKRGQNVTFRCDPISEHNRLYWYRQTLGQGPEFLTYFQNEAQLEKSRLLSDRFSAERPKGSFSTLEIQRTEQGDSAMYLCASSLIMEGYGYTFGSGTRLTVV.

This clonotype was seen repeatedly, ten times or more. CDR3 sequence: CASSKEAGGPGEQFF. CDR3 coding DNA: TGTGCCAGCAGCAAAGAAGCGGGGGGGCCAGGTGAGCAGTTCTTC. The chain has TRBV21-1 and TRBJ2-1; the D call TRBD2 from the table was never checked on the DNA. TRBV21-1 constitutes a pseudogene. The CDR3 is 15 amino acids.